The entry below describes one T cell receptor (beta chain). This specimen comes from a study of CD8 T cells in Susac syndrome. Reverse transcription of roughly 0.5 to 1 ug RNA was carried out with random hexamers. TCRdb re-called the immunoSEQ multiplex PCR reads through MiXCR, storing one row per CDR3 protein. Of tens of thousands of distinct CDR3 sequences detected, under 95% appear once; the ten largest clones hold about 0.54%. Sequences were obtained from CD8+ T cells from PBMCs. The receptor's source is a human donor in good health.

The CDR3 reads CASSLQGYQETQYF. CDR3 DNA: TGTGCCAGCAGCTTACAGGGGTACCAAGAGACCCAGTACTTC. The rearrangement links TRBV7-7 to TRBJ2-5; tentative D call: TRBD1 (6 bases). The CDR3 is 14 amino acids. Germline CDR1 SSHAT, CDR2 FNYEAQ (reference sequence). Between the trimmed V and J ends, which lost 2 bases and 0 bases, there was a span of 7 bases.